The next 16 T cell receptor beta chains were all read from a single sample in a study of regulatory T cells in long-lasting Graves disease. Assembly of TCR beta libraries relied on iRepertoire HTBI primers together with Arm-PCR of CDR3 regions. One entry per CDR3 protein results from TCRdb running MiXCR on the multiplex PCR reads. The repertoire holds about 530,000 distinct CDR3 sequences, with 15% to 20% as singletons. The sample's time point: newly diagnosed GD, antithyroid drugs for less than 3 months. The TCR library was made from RNA that had been extracted from PBMCs in TRIzol. These records were also assigned to another study, of T cells in Graves' hyperthyroidism and ophthalmopathy.

The sample in question was peripheral blood mononuclear cells (PBMCs), obtained at new diagnosis, from a patient treated with antithyroid drugs. The receptors were sampled from a woman aged 35-60 years with Graves disease.

The CDR3 loop is CASSLLAGALYNEQFF. CDR3 bases: TGTGCCAGCAGTTTACTAGCGGGGGCACTCTACAATGAGCAGTTCTTC. J is TRBJ2-1 and V is TRBV28, with TRBD2 matching over 10 bases. The CDR3 length is 16 residues. V was clipped by 2 bases and J by 3 bases; unmatched bases: 4. CDR1 and CDR2 from the germline V gene are MDHEN and SYDVKM.

This sequence joins TRBV6-1 and TRBJ2-2, with a tentative D call TRBD2 (5 bases). Deletions cut 6 bases from V and 1 base from J, with 9 bases between. Germline CDR1 MNHNS, CDR2 SASEGT. The length of the CDR3 is 14 residues. CDR3 sequence: CASSGLRNTGELFF. DNA of the CDR3: TGTGCCAGCAGCGGACTCAGGAACACCGGGGAGCTGTTTTTT.

This clonotype was recorded many times. V is TRBV5-1 and J is TRBJ2-1, with TRBD2 matching over 9 bases. The V gene's germline CDR1 is SGHRS and CDR2 YFSETQ. This CDR3 region has 15 residues. The V and J ends lost 5 bases and 8 bases, in that order; junction bases with no gene match: 11. The CDR3 sequence is CASRPGVRTSDEQFF. CDR3 nucleotides: TGCGCCAGCAGGCCCGGCGTCCGGACTAGCGATGAGCAGTTCTTC.

This clonotype was recorded many times. The rearrangement joins TRBV9 to TRBJ1-5, with a tentative D call TRBD1 (6 bases). The CDR3 runs 14 residues. Trimming shortened V by 3 bases and J by 4 bases, and 11 bases separated the two germline ends. CDR1 and CDR2 from the germline V gene are SGDLS and YYNGEE. The CDR3 reads CASSARQVNQPQHF. Here the CDR3 DNA reads TGTGCCAGCAGCGCTCGACAGGTTAATCAGCCCCAGCATTTT.

There are many counts of this clonotype. The chain recombines TRBV3-1 with TRBJ1-3; D is ambiguous. The CDR3 consists of 13 residues. V was shortened by 4 bases and J by 3 bases, with 7 bases between the two germline ends. In germline, CDR1 is LGHDT, CDR2 YNNKEL (reference sequence). Written as DNA, the CDR3 is TGTGCCAGCAGCCCAGCCGTTGGAAACACCATATATTTT. It encodes CASSPAVGNTIYF.

The chain is built from TRBV29-1 and TRBJ1-2; D gene unclear. CDR3 length: 13 amino acids. V lost 7 bases, J lost 7 bases, and 19 bases lay in between. Germline values: CDR1 SQVTM, CDR2 ANQGSEA. CDR3 in DNA: TGCAGCGGCGGAGACGGAATGATAAGTGGCTACACCTTC. Protein sequence: CSGGDGMISGYTF. The variable domain in full, with the rest retrieved from reference TRBV29-1 and TRBJ1-2, is SAVISQKPSRDICQRGTSLTIQCQVDSQVTMMFWYRQQPGQSLTLIATANQGSEATYESGFVIDKFPISRPNLTFSTLTVSNMSPEDSSIYLCSGGDGMISGYTFGSGTRLTVV.

V and J are TRBV5-6 and TRBJ1-1; the match to TRBD1 covers 7 bases. Germline V gene data show CDR1 as SGHDT and CDR2 as YYEEEE. The CDR3 loop spans 11 amino acids. The V gene end was trimmed by 4 bases and the J gene end by 9 bases; junction bases not matched to a gene: 3. The CDR3 spells CASSQGGKAFF. The CDR3 DNA follows: TGTGCCAGCAGCCAGGGGGGAAAAGCTTTCTTT. The entire variable domain, with the rest obtained from reference TRBV5-6 and TRBJ1-1, is as follows: DAGVTQSPTHLIKTRGQQVTLRCSPKSGHDTVSWYQQALGQGPQFIFQYYEEEERQRGNFPDRFSGHQFPNYSSELNVNALLLGDSALYLCASSQGGKAFFGQGTRLTVV.

The chain recombines TRBV19 with TRBJ1-5; no clear D gene. CDR1 LNHDA and CDR2 SQIVND come from the germline V gene (reference sequence). The CDR3 totals 14 residues. Deletions cut 1 base from V and 2 bases from J, with 6 bases between. The CDR3 DNA sequence: TGTGCCAGTAGTATAGGGCAGGGCAATCAGCCCCAGCATTTT. It specifies CASSIGQGNQPQHF.

This clonotype has more than one count but fewer than ten. Being one base from a much bigger clone, this may be a read error. This chain joins TRBV11-3 and TRBJ2-5, with 7 bases matching TRBD1. The CDR3 has 15 amino acids. CDR1 and CDR2 from the germline V gene are SGHNT and YENEEA. The CDR3 DNA follows: TGTACCAGCAGCTTAGATGCAGACAGGGAAGAGACCCAGTACTTC. This encodes CTSSLDADREETQYF.

This chain uses TRBV19 with TRBJ2-7; 12 nucleotides agree with TRBD1. J was trimmed by 6 bases and V by 5 bases; bases with no gene match: 8. Per the germline V gene, CDR1 is LNHDA and CDR2 is SQIVND (reference sequence). The CDR3 consists of 15 residues. This CDR3 is CASSGGTGGSGEQYF. The CDR3 region has the DNA TGTGCCAGTAGTGGCGGGACAGGGGGCTCGGGCGAGCAGTACTTC.

This clonotype was seen repeatedly, ten times or more. This chain joins TRBV6-5 and TRBJ2-1; D gene ambiguous. Germline V lookup: CDR1 MNHEY, CDR2 SVGAGI. V gave up 3 bases and J gave up 0 bases, with 9 bases separating them. The length of the CDR3 is 15 residues. Written as DNA, the CDR3 is TGTGCCAGCAGTTATGACGGCTTCTCCTACAATGAGCAGTTCTTC. The encoded protein is CASSYDGFSYNEQFF.

V and J are TRBV20-1 and TRBJ2-5; 7 nucleotides align to TRBD1. The length of the CDR3 is 14 residues. Losses at the gene ends were 6 bases for V and 3 bases for J; bases not matched to a gene: 10. Germline V lookup: CDR1 DFQATT, CDR2 SNEGSKA (reference sequence). The CDR3 bases are TGCAGTGCCACGAAGACAGGGAGAAAAGAGACCCAGTACTTC. Amino acid sequence: CSATKTGRKETQYF.

This clonotype has a count of ten or more. The chain couples TRBV30 to TRBJ1-5; no definite D call. The V gene lost 3 bases and the J gene lost 3 bases, with 12 bases spanning the gap. The CDR3 contains 14 residues. Germline V gene sequence: CDR1 GTSNPN, CDR2 SVGIG (reference sequence). CDR3: CAWSEGPTNQPQHF. CDR3 coding DNA: TGTGCCTGGAGCGAAGGACCGACCAATCAGCCCCAGCATTTT. Supplemented by reference TRBV30 and TRBJ1-5, the full variable domain reads SQTIHQWPATLVQPVGSPLSLECTVEGTSNPNLYWYRQAAGRGLQLLFYSVGIGQISSEVPQNLSASRPQDRQFILSSKKLLLSDSGFYLCAWSEGPTNQPQHFGDGTRLSIL.

This clonotype has at least ten counts. The J gene is TRBJ1-2, the V gene TRBV27; D is possibly TRBD1 (6 bases). Germline CDR1 reads MNHEY; CDR2 reads SMNVEV (reference sequence). CDR3 size: 13 residues. V dropped 2 bases and J dropped 3 bases, with 7 bases sitting between them. The CDR3 DNA reads TGTGCCAGCAGTTTAGGACAGTACTATGGCTACACCTTC. Translating gives CASSLGQYYGYTF.

This clonotype was counted many times. The V call is TRBV12-3 or TRBV12-4, the J call TRBJ1-5; 7 bases map to TRBD1. The CDR3 contains 13 residues. Losses at the gene ends were 6 bases for V and 6 bases for J; bases not matched to a gene: 5. In DNA form, the CDR3 reads TGTGCCAGCAGAGGGGGGACAGTTCAGCCCCAGCATTTT. It yields the protein CASRGGTVQPQHF.

This clonotype was seen ten or more times. This chain links TRBV3-1 with TRBJ2-1; D may be TRBD1 (6 bases). Germline values: CDR1 LGHDT, CDR2 YNNKEL (reference sequence). The V end lost 7 bases, the J end lost 1 base, and 11 bases lay between the germline ends. The CDR3 is made up of 14 amino acids. CDR3 sequence (DNA): TGTGCCAGCAACAGCAGGGGTTCCTACAATGAGCAGTTCTTC. Translated, it gives CASNSRGSYNEQFF.